The clone carrying this TCR beta chain came up many times. The sequenced patients had an expansion of CD8+CD57+ cells seen by flow cytometry. These data come from a study of CD8+CD57+ T cells in acquired aplastic anemia. TCR beta VDJ and CDR3 profiles were obtained from a genomic DNA template. TCRdb reprocessed the reads via MiXCR and lists one record per CDR3 protein. The sample lists 200,000 or so distinct CDR3 sequences, around 50% occurring once. Germline V gene lookup returns CDR1 MNHNS and CDR2 SASEGT. The CDR3 is 17 residues long. The trim removed 2 bases at V and 5 bases at J, leaving 11 bases unmatched.

This TCR was recovered from a human donor with aplastic anemia. Source material: sorted CD4+, CD8+, or CD8+CD57+ T cells (not recorded which) from PBMCs. The rearrangement uses TRBV6-1 and TRBJ1-1, with 10 bases aligning to TRBD1. Written as DNA, the CDR3 is TGTGCCAGCAGTGAACTCGGACAGGGGGTTTCGGGGACTGAAGCTTTCTTT. It translates to CASSELGQGVSGTEAFF.